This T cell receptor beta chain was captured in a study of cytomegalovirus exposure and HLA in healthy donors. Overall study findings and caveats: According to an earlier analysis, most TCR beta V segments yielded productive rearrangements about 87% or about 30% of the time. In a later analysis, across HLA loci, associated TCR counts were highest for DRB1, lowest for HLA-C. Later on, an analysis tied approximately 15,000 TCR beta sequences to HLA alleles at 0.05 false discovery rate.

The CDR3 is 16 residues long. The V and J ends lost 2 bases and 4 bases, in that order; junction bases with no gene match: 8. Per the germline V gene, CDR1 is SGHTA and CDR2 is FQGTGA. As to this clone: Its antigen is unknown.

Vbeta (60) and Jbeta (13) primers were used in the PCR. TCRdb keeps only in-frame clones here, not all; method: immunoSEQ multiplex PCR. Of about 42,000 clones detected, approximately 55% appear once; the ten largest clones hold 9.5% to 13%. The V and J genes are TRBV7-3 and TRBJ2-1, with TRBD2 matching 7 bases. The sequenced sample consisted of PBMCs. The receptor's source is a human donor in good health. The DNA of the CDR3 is TGTGCCAGCAGCTTAGGAGCGGGACTGGATTACAATGAGCAGTTCTTC. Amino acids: CASSLGAGLDYNEQFF.